The 24 T cell receptor beta chains listed next were all sequenced from one sample in a study of regulatory dendritic cells for organ transplantation. Profiling relied on immunoSEQ multiplex PCR, and the TCRdb table lists in-frame clones only, not all of them. The sample lists fewer than 50,000 clones; 90% to 95% were seen once. The sequenced material came from naive CD8+ T cells from blood. Subset reported: CD45RA+ naive T cells. The source is a human donor in good health.

V usage is TRBV11-1 and J usage is TRBJ2-1; 11 bases line up with TRBD2. The CDR3 extends over 16 amino acids. Germline values: CDR1 SGHAT, CDR2 FQDESV (reference sequence). J gave up 10 bases and V 1 base, and 9 bases lay outside the gene matches. The CDR3 coding sequence is TGTGCCAGCAGCTTAGTTATAGCGGGAGGGTGGCGGGAGCAGTTCTTC. Translating it yields CASSLVIAGGWREQFF.

The rearrangement links TRBV19 to TRBJ1-2; D gene unclear. Germline CDR1 and CDR2: LNHDA and SQIVND (reference sequence). Trimming took off 6 bases at V and 7 bases at J, with 18 bases between the two ends. This CDR3 comprises 14 residues. CDR3: CASSSKVDAVGYTF. The CDR3 region has the DNA TGTGCCAGTAGCTCAAAGGTCGATGCTGTTGGCTACACCTTC.

This clone showed up just a few times. V and J are TRBV4-3 and TRBJ1-2; D unclear. The CDR3 has 15 residues. CDR1 and CDR2 from the germline V gene are LGHNA and YSLEER. With 0 bases removed from V and 0 bases from J, the gap between germline ends came to 8 bases. The CDR3 loop is CASSQERTANYGYTF. The DNA for the CDR3 is TGCGCCAGCAGCCAAGAGAGGACCGCTAACTATGGCTACACCTTC.

V and J are TRBV15 and TRBJ2-7; TRBD1 matches 8 bases. Trimming cost V 1 base and J 1 base; bases outside gene matches: 3. Germline-derived CDR1 and CDR2 are LNHNV and YYDKDF (reference sequence). The CDR3 covers 15 residues. The CDR3 DNA is TGTGCCACCAGCAGAGCCCACAGGGGGTCCTACGAGCAGTACTTC. Amino acid sequence: CATSRAHRGSYEQYF.

The rearrangement joins TRBV19 to TRBJ2-7; tentative D call: TRBD1 (5 bases). Per the germline V gene, CDR1 is LNHDA and CDR2 is SQIVND (reference sequence). Trimming took off 3 bases at V and 3 bases at J, with 12 bases between the two ends. This CDR3 contains 14 residues. DNA of the CDR3: TGTGCCAGTAGTATTGGACAAGGCGGCTACGAGCAGTACTTC. This translates into CASSIGQGGYEQYF.

The chain joins TRBV25-1 to TRBJ2-3; 11 bases line up with TRBD2. The germline V gene has CDR1 MGHDK and CDR2 SYGVNS. The length of the CDR3 is 15 residues. V dropped 6 bases and J dropped 4; count of bases not matched to a gene: 6. CDR3 bases: TGTGCCAGCAGCCTTAGCGGGGGGGCGGCAGATACGCAGTATTTT. Translating gives CASSLSGGAADTQYF.

V and J are TRBV9 and TRBJ2-3; the D is unclear. V lost 3 bases to trimming and J lost 2 bases, with 10 bases between them. The CDR3 contains 14 residues. Germline CDR1 and CDR2: SGDLS and YYNGEE. The CDR3 is CASSADMTTDTQYF. The CDR3 bases are TGTGCCAGCAGCGCCGACATGACCACAGATACGCAGTATTTT.

The chain couples TRBV6-5 to TRBJ2-7; D perhaps matches TRBD2 (7 bases). V lost 9 bases to trimming and J lost 3 bases, with 21 bases between them. Per germline, CDR1 MNHEY and CDR2 SVGAGI. The CDR3 loop spans 15 amino acids. The CDR3 region is CASTPVGGASYEQYF. The DNA for the CDR3 is TGTGCCAGTACCCCGGTTGGGGGGGCTAGCTACGAGCAGTACTTC.

The V gene is TRBV19, the J gene TRBJ1-2; 8 positions agree with TRBD1. Germline-derived CDR1 and CDR2 are LNHDA and SQIVND (reference sequence). J was trimmed by 9 bases and V by 2 bases; bases with no gene match: 8. This CDR3 region has 14 residues. The CDR3 loop reads CASSISSGTGSYTF. The CDR3 DNA reads as TGTGCCAGTAGTATATCTTCCGGGACAGGAAGCTACACCTTC.

The chain joins TRBV5-1 to TRBJ2-3; perhaps TRBD2 as D (6 bases). V shed 1 base and J shed 3 bases, with 15 bases lying between them. Germline CDR1 SGHRS, CDR2 YFSETQ. The CDR3 covers 16 residues. DNA for the CDR3: TGCGCCAGCAGCTTGTCGCGACTAGTTACTACAGATACGCAGTATTTT. This codes for CASSLSRLVTTDTQYF.

This rearrangement joins TRBV10-2 to TRBJ1-3, with D maybe TRBD1 (5 bases). The CDR3 covers 14 residues. Trimming took 3 bases from V and 4 from J, leaving 10 bases between them. Germline loops: CDR1 WSHSY, CDR2 SAAADI. CDR3 sequence (DNA): TGCGCCAGCAGTGAAAGGGGCTCGGGAAACACCATATATTTT. This codes for CASSERGSGNTIYF.

The CDR3 DNA follows: TGTGCCAGCAGGTCGTCCACTGAAGCTTTCTTT. This codes for CASRSSTEAFF. The chain is built from TRBV27 and TRBJ1-1, with D uncertain. This CDR3 has 11 amino acids. Germline V gene lookup returns CDR1 MNHEY and CDR2 SMNVEV (reference sequence). The germline V and J ends were trimmed by 6 bases and 4 bases, with 6 bases remaining between them.

The chain recombines TRBV27 with TRBJ2-6; tentative D call: TRBD1 (6 bases). The CDR3 contains 14 residues. The ends were cut back, 10 bases at V and 1 base at J, with 11 bases in the middle. Germline V gene data show CDR1 as MNHEY and CDR2 as SMNVEV (reference sequence). This CDR3 reads CATSQGSGANVLTF. Here the CDR3 DNA reads TGTGCCACCTCACAGGGATCTGGGGCCAACGTCCTGACTTTC.

This sequence joins TRBV7-9 and TRBJ1-1; possible D gene TRBD1, 5 bases. Germline V gene lookup returns CDR1 SEHNR and CDR2 FQNEAQ (reference sequence). The CDR3 has 15 residues. V was cut by 5 bases and J by 1 base, with 14 bases left in between. CDR3 sequence: CASSPTAWGNTEAFF. CDR3 coding DNA: TGTGCCAGCAGCCCGACAGCGTGGGGGAACACTGAAGCTTTCTTT.

V gene TRBV13 combines with J gene TRBJ2-7, with D hard to call. Between the trimmed V and J ends, which lost 5 bases and 7 bases, there was a span of 12 bases. CDR3 size: 12 residues. Germline CDR1 and CDR2: PRHDT and FYEKMQ (reference sequence). The CDR3 DNA follows: TGTGCCAGCAGCCTTGAGGTGGGGGAGCAGTACTTC. The encoded protein is CASSLEVGEQYF.

The V gene is TRBV9, the J gene TRBJ2-1; tentative D call: TRBD2 (6 bases). The germline gives CDR1 SGDLS, CDR2 YYNGEE. Between the trimmed V and J ends, which lost 0 bases and 1 base, there was a span of 8 bases. This CDR3 comprises 15 residues. The CDR3 DNA reads as TGTGCCAGCAGCGTAGGTGCGGGGTCCTACAATGAGCAGTTCTTC. Its protein is CASSVGAGSYNEQFF.

The CDR3 loop is CASSQAAGSYTF. The CDR3, as DNA: TGCGCCAGCAGCCAAGCCGCAGGATCCTACACCTTC. The chain recombines TRBV4-1 with TRBJ1-2, with D unclear. V gave up 1 base and J gave up 10 bases, with 10 bases separating them. This CDR3 is 12 amino acids long. Germline CDR1 and CDR2: MGHRA and YSYEKL.

This clone showed up just once. The rearrangement uses TRBV27 and TRBJ2-7, with D perhaps TRBD1 or TRBD2 (6 bases each). This CDR3 is built from 16 residues. Deletions cut 5 bases from V and 2 bases from J, with 19 bases between. CDR1 is MNHEY and CDR2 is SMNVEV in the germline V gene (reference sequence). The CDR3 region has the DNA TGTGCCAGCAGTGCAAAGAGTGGGGGGCCTACCTACGAGCAGTACTTC. It yields the protein CASSAKSGGPTYEQYF.

The chain has TRBV28 and TRBJ2-2; TRBD2 aligns across 12 bases. V lost 8 bases to trimming and J lost 5 bases; unmatched junction nucleotides: 6. CDR1 and CDR2 (germline): MDHEN, SYDVKM. This CDR3 has 15 residues. DNA of the CDR3: TGTGCCAGCGCGTGGGGGACTAGCGGGACCGGGGAGCTGTTTTTT. Translation: CASAWGTSGTGELFF.

V and J are TRBV7-6 and TRBJ2-7; D gene unclear. The CDR3 consists of 11 residues. CDR1 is SGHVS and CDR2 is FNYEAQ in the germline V gene. Trimming removed 4 bases at V and 6 bases at J, with 7 bases between. The CDR3 DNA sequence: TGTGCCAGCAGCTCTACCGGCGAGCAGTACTTC. Its protein is CASSSTGEQYF.

The V and J genes are TRBV27 and TRBJ2-1; TRBD1 agrees at 9 bases. With 7 bases clipped from V and 7 bases from J, the junction kept 8 bases outside the gene matches. This CDR3 is built from 14 residues. Per germline, CDR1 MNHEY and CDR2 SMNVEV (reference sequence). CDR3 DNA: TGTGCCAGCAAGCCGGGACAGGGACCGAATGAGCAGTTCTTC. Encoded protein: CASKPGQGPNEQFF.

As DNA, the CDR3 is TGTGCCAGCAGTTTCGTTACGACAGATGGGTCGACTGGGGCCAACGTCCTGACTTTC. This codes for CASSFVTTDGSTGANVLTF. This chain uses TRBV28 with TRBJ2-6; D perhaps matches TRBD1 (5 bases). Trimming shortened V by 3 bases and J by 2 bases, and 20 bases separated the two germline ends. Germline V lookup: CDR1 MDHEN, CDR2 SYDVKM. This CDR3 contains 19 residues. Variable domain in full (rest from reference TRBV28 and TRBJ2-6): DVKVTQSSRYLVKRTGEKVFLECVQDMDHENMFWYRQDPGLGLRLIYFSYDVKMKEKGDIPEGYSVSREKKERFSLILESASTNQTSMYLCASSFVTTDGSTGANVLTFGAGSRLTVL.

V is TRBV29-1 and J is TRBJ2-1; D is perhaps TRBD2 (5 bases). The CDR3 consists of 14 residues. The germline gives CDR1 SQVTM, CDR2 ANQGSEA. The V end was cut by 7 bases, the J end by 2 bases, with 15 bases between. In nucleotides, the CDR3 is TGCAGCGCTCTCAGCGGTCCGCCCTACAATGAGCAGTTCTTC. It is translated as CSALSGPPYNEQFF.

The chain has TRBV7-9 and TRBJ1-1, with a weak D call TRBD1 (5 bases). The CDR3 extends over 13 amino acids. Between the trimmed V and J ends, which lost 1 base and 5 bases, there was a span of 8 bases. From germline, CDR1 is SEHNR and CDR2 FQNEAQ (reference sequence). The CDR3: CASSLEGETEAFF. The CDR3 DNA reads as TGTGCCAGCAGCTTAGAAGGGGAAACTGAAGCTTTCTTT.